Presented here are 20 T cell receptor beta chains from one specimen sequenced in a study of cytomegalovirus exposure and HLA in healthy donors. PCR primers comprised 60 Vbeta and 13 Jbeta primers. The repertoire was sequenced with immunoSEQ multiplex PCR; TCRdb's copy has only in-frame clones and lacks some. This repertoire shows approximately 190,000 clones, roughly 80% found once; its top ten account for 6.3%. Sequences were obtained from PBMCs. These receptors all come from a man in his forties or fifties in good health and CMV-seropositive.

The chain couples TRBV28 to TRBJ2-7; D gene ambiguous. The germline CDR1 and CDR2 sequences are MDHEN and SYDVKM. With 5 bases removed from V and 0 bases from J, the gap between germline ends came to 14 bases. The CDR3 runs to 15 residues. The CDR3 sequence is CASSAPTESSYEQYF. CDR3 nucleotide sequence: TGTGCCAGCAGTGCCCCCACAGAGTCCTCCTACGAGCAGTACTTC.

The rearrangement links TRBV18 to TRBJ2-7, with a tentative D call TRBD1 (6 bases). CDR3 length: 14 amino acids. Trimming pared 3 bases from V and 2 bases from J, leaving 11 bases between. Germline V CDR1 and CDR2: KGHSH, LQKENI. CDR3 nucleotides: TGTGCCAGCTCACCCGTGGACAGTACCTACGAGCAGTACTTC. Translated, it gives CASSPVDSTYEQYF.

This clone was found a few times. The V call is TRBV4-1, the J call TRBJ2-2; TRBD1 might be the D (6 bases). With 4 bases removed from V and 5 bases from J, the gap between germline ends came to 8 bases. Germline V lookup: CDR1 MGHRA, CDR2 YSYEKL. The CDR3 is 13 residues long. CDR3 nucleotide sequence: TGCGCCAGCAGCCCCACAGGGACCGGGGAGCTGTTTTTT. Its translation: CASSPTGTGELFF.

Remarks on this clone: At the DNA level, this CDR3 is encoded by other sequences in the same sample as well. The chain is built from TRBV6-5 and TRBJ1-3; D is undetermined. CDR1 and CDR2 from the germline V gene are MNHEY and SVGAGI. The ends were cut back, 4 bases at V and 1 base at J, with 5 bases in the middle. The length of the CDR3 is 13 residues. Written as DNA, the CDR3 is TGTGCCAGCAGTTCTGTTTCTGGAAACACCATATATTTT. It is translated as CASSSVSGNTIYF.

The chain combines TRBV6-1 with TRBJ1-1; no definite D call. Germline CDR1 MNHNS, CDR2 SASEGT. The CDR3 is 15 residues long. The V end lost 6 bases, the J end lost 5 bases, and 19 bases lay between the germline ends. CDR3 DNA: TGTGCCAGCAGAAAAGGGAGCGCGGGAGGGACTGAAGCTTTCTTT. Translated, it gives CASRKGSAGGTEAFF.

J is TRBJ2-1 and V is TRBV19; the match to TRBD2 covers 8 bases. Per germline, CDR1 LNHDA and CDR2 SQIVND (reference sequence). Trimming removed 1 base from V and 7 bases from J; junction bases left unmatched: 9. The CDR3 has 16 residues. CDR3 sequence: CASSIGHSAGGNEQFF. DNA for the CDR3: TGTGCCAGTAGTATAGGTCATTCGGCGGGGGGAAATGAGCAGTTCTTC.

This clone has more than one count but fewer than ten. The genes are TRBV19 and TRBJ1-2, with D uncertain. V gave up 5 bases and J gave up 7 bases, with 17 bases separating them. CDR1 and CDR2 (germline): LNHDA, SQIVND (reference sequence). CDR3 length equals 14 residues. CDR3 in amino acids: CASSPLAGEAGYTF. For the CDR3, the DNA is TGTGCCAGTAGTCCGCTAGCGGGCGAGGCTGGCTACACCTTC.

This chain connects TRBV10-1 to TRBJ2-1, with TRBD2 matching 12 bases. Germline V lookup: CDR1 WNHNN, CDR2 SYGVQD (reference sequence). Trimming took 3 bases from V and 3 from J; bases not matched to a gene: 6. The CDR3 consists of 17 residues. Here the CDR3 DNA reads TGCGCCAGCAGTGACAGGACTAGCGGGGAGATCTACAATGAGCAGTTCTTC. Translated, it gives CASSDRTSGEIYNEQFF.

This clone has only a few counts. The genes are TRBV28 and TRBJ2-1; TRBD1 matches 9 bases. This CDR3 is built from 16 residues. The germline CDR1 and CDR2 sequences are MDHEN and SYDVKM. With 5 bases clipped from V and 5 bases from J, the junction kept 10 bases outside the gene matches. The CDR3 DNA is TGTGCCAGCAGTCATACGAGGGACAGGGTAAACAATGAGCAGTTCTTC. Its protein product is CASSHTRDRVNNEQFF. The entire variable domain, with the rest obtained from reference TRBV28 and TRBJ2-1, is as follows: DVKVTQSSRYLVKRTGEKVFLECVQDMDHENMFWYRQDPGLGLRLIYFSYDVKMKEKGDIPEGYSVSREKKERFSLILESASTNQTSMYLCASSHTRDRVNNEQFFGPGTRLTVL.

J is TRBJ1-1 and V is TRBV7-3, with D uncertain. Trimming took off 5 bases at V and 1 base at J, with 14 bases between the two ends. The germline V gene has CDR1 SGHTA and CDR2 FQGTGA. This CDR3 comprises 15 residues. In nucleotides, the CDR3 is TGTGCCAGCAGCAGCTTTGGGCTCGCGAACACTGAAGCTTTCTTT. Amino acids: CASSSFGLANTEAFF.

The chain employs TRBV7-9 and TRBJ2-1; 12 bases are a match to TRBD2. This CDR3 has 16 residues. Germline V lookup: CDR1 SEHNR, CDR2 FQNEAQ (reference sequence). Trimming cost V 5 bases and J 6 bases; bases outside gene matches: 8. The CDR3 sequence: CASSPQTSGGSNEQFF. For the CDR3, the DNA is TGTGCCAGCAGCCCACAAACTAGCGGGGGGTCCAATGAGCAGTTCTTC. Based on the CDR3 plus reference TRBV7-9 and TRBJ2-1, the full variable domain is DTGVSQNPRHKITKRGQNVTFRCDPISEHNRLYWYRQTLGQGPEFLTYFQNEAQLEKSRLLSDRFSAERPKGSFSTLEIQRTEQGDSAMYLCASSPQTSGGSNEQFFGPGTRLTVL.

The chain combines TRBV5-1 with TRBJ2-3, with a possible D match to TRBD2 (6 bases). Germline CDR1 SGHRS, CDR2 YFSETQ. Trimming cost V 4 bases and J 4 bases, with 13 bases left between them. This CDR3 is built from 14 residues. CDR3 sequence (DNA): TGCGCCAGCAGCCCCTGGGTAGCGGCAGATACGCAGTATTTT. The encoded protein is CASSPWVAADTQYF.

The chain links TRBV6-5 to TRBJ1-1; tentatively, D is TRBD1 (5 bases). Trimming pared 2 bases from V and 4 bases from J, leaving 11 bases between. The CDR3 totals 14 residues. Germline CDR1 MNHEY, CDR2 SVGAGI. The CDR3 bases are TGTGCCAGCAGTTACCCGGGTCAGGGCACTGAAGCTTTCTTT. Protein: CASSYPGQGTEAFF.

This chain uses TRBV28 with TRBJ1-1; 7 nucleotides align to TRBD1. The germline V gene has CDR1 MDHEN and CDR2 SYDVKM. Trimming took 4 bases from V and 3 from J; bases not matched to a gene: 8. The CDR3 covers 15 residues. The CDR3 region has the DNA TGTGCCAGCAGTTCCCGACTCAGGGGGGACACTGAAGCTTTCTTT. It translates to CASSSRLRGDTEAFF.

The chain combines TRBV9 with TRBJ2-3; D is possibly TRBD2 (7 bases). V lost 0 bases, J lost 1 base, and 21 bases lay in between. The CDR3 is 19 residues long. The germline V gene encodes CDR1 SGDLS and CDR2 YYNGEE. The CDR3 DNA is TGTGCCAGCAGCGTAGACCCCCGGGGATGGCGGGGGCGCACAGATACGCAGTATTTT. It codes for CASSVDPRGWRGRTDTQYF.

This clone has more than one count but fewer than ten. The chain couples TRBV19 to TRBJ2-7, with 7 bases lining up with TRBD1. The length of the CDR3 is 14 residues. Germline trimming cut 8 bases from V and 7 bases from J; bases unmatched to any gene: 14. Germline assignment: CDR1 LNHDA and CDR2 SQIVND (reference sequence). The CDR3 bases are TGTGCCAGTGTTGACAGGGAGATTTTTGGGGAGCAGTACTTC. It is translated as CASVDREIFGEQYF.

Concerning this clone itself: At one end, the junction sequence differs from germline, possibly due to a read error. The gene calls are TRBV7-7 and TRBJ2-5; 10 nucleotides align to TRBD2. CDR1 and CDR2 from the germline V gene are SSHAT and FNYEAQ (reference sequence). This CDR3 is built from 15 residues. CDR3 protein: CASSTTSGVWETQYF. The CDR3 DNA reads TGTGCTAGCAGCACCACTAGCGGGGTGTGGGAGACCCAGTACTTC.

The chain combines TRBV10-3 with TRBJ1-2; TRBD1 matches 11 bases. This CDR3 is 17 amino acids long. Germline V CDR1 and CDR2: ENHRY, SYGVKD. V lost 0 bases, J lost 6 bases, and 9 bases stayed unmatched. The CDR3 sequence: CAISESYSGQGAHGYTF. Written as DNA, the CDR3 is TGTGCCATCAGTGAGTCATACTCAGGACAGGGGGCTCATGGCTACACCTTC.

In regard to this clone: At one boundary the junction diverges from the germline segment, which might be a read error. CDR3 nucleotide sequence: TGCGCCAGCAGCCAAGATAGTGGCTCTGGGGCCAACGTCCTGACTTTC. This translates into CASSQDSGSGANVLTF. This rearrangement joins TRBV5-4 to TRBJ2-6; no reliable D call. The CDR3 covers 16 residues. Germline assignment: CDR1 SGHNT and CDR2 YYREEE (reference sequence). Together with reference TRBV5-4 and TRBJ2-6, the CDR3 gives the full variable domain: ETGVTQSPTHLIKTRGQQVTLRCSSQSGHNTVSWYQQALGQGPQFIFQYYREEENGRGNFPPRFSGLQFPNYSSELNVNALELDDSALYLCASSQDSGSGANVLTFGAGSRLTVL.

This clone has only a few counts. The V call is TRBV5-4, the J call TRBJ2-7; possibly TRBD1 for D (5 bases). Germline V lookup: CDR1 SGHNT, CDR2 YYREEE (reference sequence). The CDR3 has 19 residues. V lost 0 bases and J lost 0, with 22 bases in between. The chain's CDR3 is CASSLALTGYPTFSYEQYF. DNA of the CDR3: TGTGCCAGCAGCTTGGCATTAACAGGATATCCCACTTTCTCCTACGAGCAGTACTTC.